The 8 T cell receptor beta chains given below trace back to one sample, sequenced in a study of blood T cell repertoires in COVID-19. Profiled with immunoSEQ multiplex PCR; TCRdb holds only in-frame clones, not every one. The profile shows about 270,000 clones, less than 90% of them singletons. Specimen: peripheral blood. The receptors come from a woman in her 30s with COVID-19, enrolled during active disease.

This chain links TRBV7-6 with TRBJ2-3; D is undetermined. Trimming stripped 0 bases from V and 2 bases from J, with 9 bases between. CDR3 length: 15 amino acids. The germline gives CDR1 SGHVS, CDR2 FNYEAQ. This chain's CDR3 is CASSLAVTYTDTQYF. The CDR3 DNA reads TGTGCCAGCAGCTTAGCGGTCACTTACACAGATACGCAGTATTTT.

This chain uses TRBV5-1 with TRBJ2-1; maybe TRBD2 (5 bases). The CDR3 is 13 residues long. Germline CDR1 SGHRS, CDR2 YFSETQ. The V end was cut by 0 bases, the J end by 7 bases, with 8 bases between. CDR3 in DNA: TGCGCCAGCAGCTTGGACTCGGGGAATGAGCAGTTCTTC. Protein sequence: CASSLDSGNEQFF.

The chain uses TRBV27 and TRBJ1-5; D gene unclear. V lost 1 base and J lost 2, with 6 bases in between. Per germline, CDR1 MNHEY and CDR2 SMNVEV (reference sequence). CDR3 length: 14 amino acids. The CDR3 is CASSLLTGNQPQHF. CDR3 in DNA: TGTGCCAGCAGTTTATTGACTGGCAATCAGCCCCAGCATTTT.

The gene calls are TRBV5-6 and TRBJ2-2; the D gene is possibly TRBD2 (6 bases). Germline CDR1 is SGHDT and CDR2 is YYEEEE. The CDR3 has 15 amino acids. V lost 4 bases to trimming and J lost 3 bases, with 13 bases between them. This CDR3 is CASSPPSDYTGELFF. Written as DNA, the CDR3 is TGTGCCAGCAGCCCACCTAGCGATTACACCGGGGAGCTGTTTTTT.

The genes are TRBV30 and TRBJ1-2, with a possible D match to TRBD1 (5 bases). Germline V gives CDR1 GTSNPN, CDR2 SVGIG (reference sequence). The CDR3 covers 13 residues. The V end was cut by 3 bases, the J end by 4 bases, with 12 bases between. The CDR3 bases are TGTGCCTGGAGCCGACAGACCCTCTATGGCTACACCTTC. This sequence encodes CAWSRQTLYGYTF.

V is TRBV18 and J is TRBJ2-3; TRBD1 aligns across 8 bases. The CDR3 spans 16 residues. Per germline, CDR1 KGHSH and CDR2 LQKENI. Trimming at V came to 2 bases and at J to 9 bases, leaving 13 bases not matched to a gene. In DNA form, the CDR3 reads TGTGCCAGCTCACCATCCAATCCCGACAGGGGAGGCACGCAGTATTTT. Protein product: CASSPSNPDRGGTQYF. The full variable domain, completed using reference TRBV18 and TRBJ2-3, is NAGVMQNPRHLVRRRGQEARLRCSPMKGHSHVYWYRQLPEEGLKFMVYLQKENIIDESGMPKERFSAEFPKEGPSILRIQQVVRGDSAAYFCASSPSNPDRGGTQYFGPGTRLTVL.

The sample holds a few counts of this clone. V and J are TRBV7-9 and TRBJ2-7, with 11 bases that match TRBD2. With 3 bases clipped from V and 9 bases from J, the junction kept 1 base outside the gene matches. Germline V gene lookup returns CDR1 SEHNR and CDR2 FQNEAQ (reference sequence). The CDR3 spans 12 residues. The DNA for the CDR3 is TGTGCCAGCAGCTTCGGACTAGCGGGGCAGTACTTC. This translates into CASSFGLAGQYF.

The chain has TRBV5-1 and TRBJ1-1; 7 bases line up with TRBD1. Germline CDR1 reads SGHRS; CDR2 reads YFSETQ. V gave up 0 bases and J gave up 4 bases; unmatched junction bases: 9. The CDR3 runs 16 residues. The CDR3 region has the DNA TGCGCCAGCAGCTTGGCTCGACGACAGGGAATCACTGAAGCTTTCTTT. It translates to CASSLARRQGITEAFF.